Listed below are T cell receptor beta chains from one sample, sequenced in a study of blood T cells in healthy people across ages. TCRdb independently ran MiXCR on the 5' RACE reads; one entry per CDR3 protein. The table shows about 1.5 million distinct CDR3 sequences, with approximately 42% occurring only once. The sequencing input was blood. The receptor source for this set is a woman in her late teens or twenties in good health. The CDR3 runs from the conserved cysteine through the conserved F or W. A D gene is named only where the DNA matches it firmly. For some rows the clone size is stated as once, few or many, or as a class when expanded; others skip it.

clone size: NA; J gene: TRBJ1-5; V gene: TRBV3-1; D gene: NA; CDR3 DNA: TGTGCCAGCAGCCCGAGACACTGTCGGGCGAGCAATCAGCCCCAGCATTTT; CDR3 protein: CASSPRHCRASNQPQHF
clone size: NA; J gene: TRBJ2-1; V gene: TRBV5-1; D gene: NA; CDR3 DNA: TGCGCCAGCAGCTTTTATCCCCAAAATGAGCAGTTCTTC; CDR3 protein: CASSFYPQNEQFF
clone size: NA; J gene: TRBJ2-3; V gene: TRBV5-1; D gene: NA; CDR3 DNA: TGCGCCAGCAAGAGTCTCGGGGTTAGCACAGATACGCAGTATTTT; CDR3 protein: CASKSLGVSTDTQYF
clone size: NA; J gene: TRBJ1-6; V gene: TRBV6-2/TRBV6-3; D gene: NA; CDR3 DNA: TGTGCCAGCAATAGCCCGTGGACGGAATATAATTCACCCCTCCACTTT; CDR3 protein: CASNSPWTEYNSPLHF
clone size: once; J gene: TRBJ2-7; V gene: TRBV29-1; D gene: TRBD1; CDR3 DNA: TGCAGCGTTTTGGGACAGGGGGACAATGAGCAGCACTTC; CDR3 protein: CSVLGQGDNEQHF
clone size: NA; J gene: TRBJ2-3; V gene: TRBV7-2; D gene: TRBD1; CDR3 DNA: TGTGCCAGCAGCTCGGACAGGTCTACGGCGCAGTATTTT; CDR3 protein: CASSSDRSTAQYF
clone size: NA; J gene: TRBJ1-5; V gene: TRBV6-2/TRBV6-3; D gene: NA; CDR3 DNA: TGTGCCAGCACCCGGGAGGGTAAGATCAATCAGCCCCAGCATTTT; CDR3 protein: CASTREGKINQPQHF
clone size: NA; J gene: TRBJ2-7; V gene: TRBV6-2/TRBV6-3; D gene: TRBD2; CDR3 DNA: TGTGCCAGCAGTTACTCGTTTGGGCTAGCGGTCTACGAGCAGTACTTC; CDR3 protein: CASSYSFGLAVYEQYF
clone size: few; J gene: TRBJ2-3; V gene: TRBV4-2; D gene: TRBD2; CDR3 DNA: TGTGCCAGCAGCGGCACGACTAGTGGGAGGGCTCCAGATACGCAGTATTTT; CDR3 protein: CASSGTTSGRAPDTQYF
clone size: few; J gene: TRBJ2-1; V gene: TRBV4-3; D gene: NA; CDR3 DNA: TGCGCCAGCAGCCAAGTTGTCCGGGAGACTGAGCAGTTCTTC; CDR3 protein: CASSQVVRETEQFF
clone size: NA; J gene: TRBJ1-1; V gene: TRBV27; D gene: NA; CDR3 DNA: TGTGCCAGCAGTTTATCAGTCCGCTTAATGAACACTGAAGCTTTCTTT; CDR3 protein: CASSLSVRLMNTEAFF
clone size: NA; J gene: TRBJ2-3; V gene: TRBV29-1; D gene: NA; CDR3 DNA: TGCAGCGTGATACCCTATAGCACAGATACGCAGTATTTT; CDR3 protein: CSVIPYSTDTQYF
clone size: few; J gene: TRBJ1-2; V gene: TRBV4-1; D gene: NA; CDR3 DNA: TGCGCCAGCAGCCAAGATGGGCAGGGAAGGGCCTATGGCTACACCTTC; CDR3 protein: CASSQDGQGRAYGYTF
clone size: NA; J gene: TRBJ2-1; V gene: TRBV12-3/TRBV12-4; D gene: TRBD2; CDR3 DNA: TGTGCCAGCAGTCCCTGGACTAGCGTGACCTACAATGAGCAGTTCTTC; CDR3 protein: CASSPWTSVTYNEQFF
clone size: few; J gene: TRBJ2-1; V gene: TRBV10-2; D gene: TRBD2; CDR3 DNA: TGCGCCAGCAAACTAGCGGGGGAGCTAAACAATGAGCAGTTCTTC; CDR3 protein: CASKLAGELNNEQFF
clone size: NA; J gene: TRBJ2-3; V gene: TRBV12-3/TRBV12-4; D gene: TRBD1; CDR3 DNA: TGTGCCAGCAGCGACAGGGCAGCAGATACGCAGTATTTT; CDR3 protein: CASSDRAADTQYF
clone size: NA; J gene: TRBJ2-1; V gene: TRBV27; D gene: NA; CDR3 DNA: TGTGCCAGCAGTGCGTCGAGGTACAATGAGCAGTTCTTC; CDR3 protein: CASSASRYNEQFF
clone size: few; J gene: TRBJ2-7; V gene: TRBV12-3/TRBV12-4; D gene: TRBD2; CDR3 DNA: TGTGCCAGCAGTTTAATGACTAGCGGGAGTAACGAGCAGTACTTC; CDR3 protein: CASSLMTSGSNEQYF
clone size: once; J gene: TRBJ2-4; V gene: TRBV20-1; D gene: TRBD2; CDR3 DNA: TGCAGTGCTGGCCATAGCGGGGGTGGGAACATTCAGTACTTC; CDR3 protein: CSAGHSGGGNIQYF
clone size: once; J gene: TRBJ1-1; V gene: TRBV6-5; D gene: NA; CDR3 DNA: TGTGCCAGCAGTCCTACGGGAGGGTGGAACACTGAAGCTTTCTTT; CDR3 protein: CASSPTGGWNTEAFF
clone size: NA; J gene: TRBJ2-5; V gene: TRBV7-2; D gene: TRBD1; CDR3 DNA: TGTGCCAGCAGCAAACCGGGACAGGGAAGTGAGACCCAGTACTTC; CDR3 protein: CASSKPGQGSETQYF
clone size: once; J gene: TRBJ1-2; V gene: TRBV28; D gene: NA; CDR3 DNA: TGTGCCAGCAGGAGTGGAGAGGACCACTATGGCTACACCTTC; CDR3 protein: CASRSGEDHYGYTF
clone size: NA; J gene: TRBJ2-1; V gene: TRBV7-2; D gene: TRBD2; CDR3 DNA: TGTGCCAGCAGTTCTAGCGGGTCTTCCTTCAATGAGCAGTTCTTC; CDR3 protein: CASSSSGSSFNEQFF
clone size: NA; J gene: TRBJ2-1; V gene: TRBV20-1; D gene: NA; CDR3 DNA: TGCAGTGCTGGCCGGGACTGGTACAATGAGCAGTTCTTC; CDR3 protein: CSAGRDWYNEQFF
clone size: NA; J gene: TRBJ1-4; V gene: TRBV6-1; D gene: TRBD1; CDR3 DNA: TGTGCCAGCAGTGAATCGGGACAGTCTAATGAAAAACTGTTTTTT; CDR3 protein: CASSESGQSNEKLFF
clone size: NA; J gene: TRBJ2-2; V gene: TRBV2; D gene: TRBD2; CDR3 DNA: TGTGCCAGACCCCCGGGACTAGACAACACCGGGGAGCTGTTTTTT; CDR3 protein: CARPPGLDNTGELFF
clone size: few; J gene: TRBJ1-3; V gene: TRBV9; D gene: NA; CDR3 DNA: TGTGCCAGCAGCGTAGGGGGGCACTCTGGAAACACCATATATTTT; CDR3 protein: CASSVGGHSGNTIYF
clone size: few; J gene: TRBJ2-7; V gene: TRBV27; D gene: NA; CDR3 DNA: TGTGCCAGCAGCTTGGGACAAGCCCTGTGGCAGTACTTC; CDR3 protein: CASSLGQALWQYF
clone size: NA; J gene: TRBJ2-7; V gene: TRBV7-2; D gene: TRBD1; CDR3 DNA: TGTGCCAGCAGCCGACAGGGGATAGTCGGTGACGAGCAGTACTTC; CDR3 protein: CASSRQGIVGDEQYF
clone size: once; J gene: TRBJ2-4; V gene: TRBV6-1; D gene: TRBD1; CDR3 DNA: TGTGCCAGCAGTGAAGGACAGGGGTGGGACATTCAGTACTTC; CDR3 protein: CASSEGQGWDIQYF
clone size: few; J gene: TRBJ2-2; V gene: TRBV4-1; D gene: NA; CDR3 DNA: TGCGCCAGCAGCTACCTCCGAGTGGGGGAGAGCACCGGGGAGCTGTTTTTT; CDR3 protein: CASSYLRVGESTGELFF
clone size: NA; J gene: TRBJ2-3; V gene: TRBV12-5; D gene: TRBD1; CDR3 DNA: TGTGCTAGTGGTACCGGACAGGAAAGGGGTACGCAGTATTTT; CDR3 protein: CASGTGQERGTQYF
clone size: NA; J gene: TRBJ1-4; V gene: TRBV20-1; D gene: TRBD1; CDR3 DNA: TGCAGTGCCCACGGACAGGGTTGGAAACTGTTTTTT; CDR3 protein: CSAHGQGWKLFF
clone size: NA; J gene: TRBJ2-2; V gene: TRBV28; D gene: TRBD1; CDR3 DNA: TGTGCCAGCAGCTCGACCCAAAGGGGGACAGTCACCGGGGAGCTGTTTTTT; CDR3 protein: CASSSTQRGTVTGELFF
clone size: NA; J gene: TRBJ2-7; V gene: TRBV7-9; D gene: NA; CDR3 DNA: TGTGCCAGCAGCCCCGGTGCGGGATTCTACGAGCAGTACTTC; CDR3 protein: CASSPGAGFYEQYF
clone size: NA; J gene: TRBJ1-1; V gene: TRBV19; D gene: NA; CDR3 DNA: TGTGCCAGTAGGTTAGGACCGCGGAACACTGAAGCTTTCTTT; CDR3 protein: CASRLGPRNTEAFF
clone size: NA; J gene: TRBJ2-5; V gene: TRBV12-3/TRBV12-4; D gene: TRBD1; CDR3 DNA: TGTGCCAGCAGTGCCCCCGACAGGGGAATAAAAGAGACCCAGTACTTC; CDR3 protein: CASSAPDRGIKETQYF
clone size: NA; J gene: TRBJ2-1; V gene: TRBV20-1; D gene: TRBD2; CDR3 DNA: TGCAGTGCCCTTGGTAGCGGGAGTTATGAGCAGTTCTTC; CDR3 protein: CSALGSGSYEQFF
clone size: NA; J gene: TRBJ2-5; V gene: TRBV18; D gene: TRBD1; CDR3 DNA: TGTGCCAGCAGCAGGACAGGGTCCCAAGAGACCCAGTACTTC; CDR3 protein: CASSRTGSQETQYF
clone size: once; J gene: TRBJ2-5; V gene: TRBV19; D gene: TRBD1; CDR3 DNA: TGTGCCAGTAGTATAGGCCGGGACAGGGACGAGACCCAGTACTTC; CDR3 protein: CASSIGRDRDETQYF
clone size: NA; J gene: TRBJ2-7; V gene: TRBV4-2; D gene: TRBD2; CDR3 DNA: TGTGCCAGCAGCCCGCCCGGGAGGCTCTACGAGCAGTACTTC; CDR3 protein: CASSPPGRLYEQYF
clone size: few; J gene: TRBJ2-1; V gene: TRBV10-3; D gene: TRBD2; CDR3 DNA: TGTGCCATCAGCCCCGGGACTAGCAGGGATGAGCAGTTCTTC; CDR3 protein: CAISPGTSRDEQFF
clone size: few; J gene: TRBJ1-5; V gene: TRBV2; D gene: NA; CDR3 DNA: TGTGCCAGCACGTGGGATAGCAATCAGCCCCAGCATTTT; CDR3 protein: CASTWDSNQPQHF
clone size: few; J gene: TRBJ2-5; V gene: TRBV11-2; D gene: NA; CDR3 DNA: TGTGCCAGCAGCTCGACCAGGGTGAAAGAGCAGTACTTC; CDR3 protein: CASSSTRVKEQYF
clone size: NA; J gene: TRBJ1-5; V gene: TRBV28; D gene: TRBD1; CDR3 DNA: TGTGCCAGCGATGGACAGGGGGCCGATCAGCCCCAGCATTTT; CDR3 protein: CASDGQGADQPQHF
clone size: few; J gene: TRBJ2-7; V gene: TRBV10-3; D gene: NA; CDR3 DNA: TGTGCCATCAGTGAGGCTACAGGGACGGGGTACGAGCAGTACTTC; CDR3 protein: CAISEATGTGYEQYF
clone size: few; J gene: TRBJ2-7; V gene: TRBV7-2; D gene: NA; CDR3 DNA: TGTGCCAGCAGCCCGCGGGCCGTAGTTGACTACGAGCAGTACTTC; CDR3 protein: CASSPRAVVDYEQYF
clone size: NA; J gene: TRBJ2-5; V gene: TRBV6-5; D gene: TRBD2; CDR3 DNA: TGTGCCAGCAGCTTCCTCCAACCTAGACTAGCGGTAAAAGAGACCCAGTACTTC; CDR3 protein: CASSFLQPRLAVKETQYF
clone size: few; J gene: TRBJ1-4; V gene: TRBV5-4; D gene: NA; CDR3 DNA: TGTGCCAGCAGCTTGTGGAATGAAAAACTGTTTTTT; CDR3 protein: CASSLWNEKLFF
clone size: NA; J gene: TRBJ2-7; V gene: TRBV7-2; D gene: NA; CDR3 DNA: TGTGCCAGCAGCTTAGAGGGGGACGGACACTCCTACGAGCAGTACTTC; CDR3 protein: CASSLEGDGHSYEQYF
clone size: NA; J gene: TRBJ1-5; V gene: TRBV7-2; D gene: TRBD1; CDR3 DNA: TGTGCCAGCAGCCCCGACACAGGGGGCCTCAATCAGCCCCAGCATTTT; CDR3 protein: CASSPDTGGLNQPQHF
clone size: NA; J gene: TRBJ2-7; V gene: TRBV19; D gene: NA; CDR3 DNA: TGTGCCAGTAGTGATGGAAACAAGGACGAGCAGTACTTC; CDR3 protein: CASSDGNKDEQYF
clone size: many; J gene: TRBJ2-7; V gene: TRBV4-2; D gene: NA; CDR3 DNA: TGTGCCAGCAGCCAAGGGGAGCATTTCTACGAGCAGTACTTC; CDR3 protein: CASSQGEHFYEQYF
clone size: NA; J gene: TRBJ2-1; V gene: TRBV2; D gene: NA; CDR3 DNA: TGTGCCGGCACGGGGGTTGCCACTGAGCAGTTCTTC; CDR3 protein: CAGTGVATEQFF